These 27 T cell receptor beta chains share one sample of origin, sequenced in a study of Ad26.COV2.S vaccination and SARS-CoV-2 variants. Treatment given: around 19 received Ad26.COV2.S at low or high dose, single or two shots; 5 received placebo; per-sample allocation not given. Sampling took place 63 days after the first vaccine or placebo injection. Sequenced by immunoSEQ multiplex PCR; TCRdb stores in-frame clones only, minus some. The sample holds about 390,000 clones; about 88% are singletons and the top ten take approximately 3.7%. Material: peripheral blood, obtained in a trial of Ad26.COV2.S vaccine versus placebo. The receptors come from a person between 18 and 65 years old who received the Ad26.COV2.S COVID-19 vaccine or a placebo.

The chain uses TRBV7-9 and TRBJ2-3; unclear D gene. With 0 bases removed from V and 0 bases from J, the gap between germline ends came to 10 bases. This CDR3 is 16 amino acids long. Germline CDR1 is SEHNR and CDR2 is FQNEAQ (reference sequence). In DNA form, the CDR3 reads TGTGCCAGCAGCTTAGCGGACCGTGCTAGCACAGATACGCAGTATTTT. This sequence encodes CASSLADRASTDTQYF. The full variable domain, with the rest looked up from reference TRBV7-9 and TRBJ2-3, is DTGVSQNPRHKITKRGQNVTFRCDPISEHNRLYWYRQTLGQGPEFLTYFQNEAQLEKSRLLSDRFSAERPKGSFSTLEIQRTEQGDSAMYLCASSLADRASTDTQYFGPGTRLTVL.

The chain uses TRBV5-6 and TRBJ2-5; D is uncertain. Germline V CDR1 and CDR2: SGHDT, YYEEEE. The CDR3 contains 15 residues. Trimming removed 2 bases at V and 3 bases at J, with 14 bases between. The CDR3 loop is CASSLGLDLEETQYF. CDR3 nucleotides: TGTGCCAGCAGCTTAGGGCTAGACCTTGAAGAGACCCAGTACTTC.

The chain is built from TRBV30 and TRBJ2-3; TRBD2 is a possible D gene (5 bases). This CDR3 spans 11 amino acids. Deletions cut 4 bases from V and 7 bases from J, with 9 bases between. Germline loops: CDR1 GTSNPN, CDR2 SVGIG (reference sequence). The chain's CDR3 is CAWTDFNTQYF. Written as DNA, the CDR3 is TGTGCCTGGACGGACTTCAATACGCAGTATTTT.

In regard to this clone: Other DNA sequences of this sample code for an identical CDR3. The chain links TRBV7-9 to TRBJ2-3, with D perhaps given as TRBD1 or TRBD2 (5 bases each). CDR1 is SEHNR and CDR2 is FQNEAQ in the germline V gene (reference sequence). This CDR3 has 13 amino acids. V lost 4 bases, J lost 3 bases, and 8 bases lay in between. This chain's CDR3 is CASSSGPTDTQYF. CDR3 bases: TGTGCCAGCAGCTCGGGACCGACAGATACGCAGTATTTT.

The chain uses TRBV6-1 and TRBJ2-4; no firm D call. V was cut by 2 bases and J by 0 bases, with 8 bases left in between. This CDR3 spans 15 amino acids. CDR1 is MNHNS and CDR2 is SASEGT in the germline V gene. This CDR3 reads CASSEIGLAKNIQYF. CDR3 bases: TGTGCCAGCAGTGAAATAGGGCTAGCCAAAAACATTCAGTACTTC.

The chain couples TRBV19 to TRBJ1-1; D is unclear. The CDR3 length is 15 residues. Germline CDR1 and CDR2: LNHDA and SQIVND (reference sequence). Trimming shortened V by 7 bases and J by 3 bases, and 18 bases separated the two germline ends. CDR3 amino acids: CASTKDNDDYTEAFF. CDR3 coding DNA: TGTGCCAGTACTAAGGATAATGACGACTACACTGAAGCTTTCTTT.

This clone was picked up one time. V and J are TRBV11-2 and TRBJ2-2; 8 bases agree with TRBD1. The germline V gene encodes CDR1 SGHAT and CDR2 FQNNGV. V was pared by 6 bases and J by 4 bases, with 10 bases of the junction left unmatched. This CDR3 has 16 residues. CDR3 coding DNA: TGTGCCAGCAGGCTCACGGGACAGGTGGGCACCGGGGAGCTGTTTTTT. Its translation is CASRLTGQVGTGELFF.

The rearrangement uses TRBV29-1 and TRBJ1-2; tentative D call: TRBD1 (5 bases). With 6 bases removed from V and 2 bases from J, the gap between germline ends came to 16 bases. Per the germline V gene, CDR1 is SQVTM and CDR2 is ANQGSEA. This CDR3 is built from 14 residues. Here the CDR3 reads CSVSGTPPNYGYTF. The DNA for the CDR3 is TGCAGCGTAAGCGGGACCCCACCCAACTATGGCTACACCTTC. The entire variable domain, with the rest obtained from reference TRBV29-1 and TRBJ1-2, is as follows: SAVISQKPSRDICQRGTSLTIQCQVDSQVTMMFWYRQQPGQSLTLIATANQGSEATYESGFVIDKFPISRPNLTFSTLTVSNMSPEDSSIYLCSVSGTPPNYGYTFGSGTRLTVV.

A single count supports this clone. The chain recombines TRBV5-6 with TRBJ2-2; 12 positions match TRBD1. V trimming: 3 bases; J trimming: 4 bases; junction bases outside the gene matches: 1. CDR3 length: 15 residues. CDR1 SGHDT and CDR2 YYEEEE come from the germline V gene. CDR3: CASSWDRGPTGELFF. CDR3 in DNA: TGTGCCAGCAGCTGGGACAGGGGGCCCACCGGGGAGCTGTTTTTT. The whole variable domain, remainder taken from reference TRBV5-6 and TRBJ2-2, is DAGVTQSPTHLIKTRGQQVTLRCSPKSGHDTVSWYQQALGQGPQFIFQYYEEEERQRGNFPDRFSGHQFPNYSSELNVNALLLGDSALYLCASSWDRGPTGELFFGEGSRLTVL.

The table lists this clone with a few counts. This rearrangement joins TRBV5-4 to TRBJ2-2; D not certain. The V gene's germline CDR1 is SGHNT and CDR2 YYREEE (reference sequence). CDR3 length: 15 residues. With 2 bases removed from V and 2 bases from J, the gap between germline ends came to 10 bases. CDR3 sequence reads: CASSFRTGNTGELFF. CDR3 nucleotides: TGTGCCAGCAGCTTCAGGACGGGCAACACCGGGGAGCTGTTTTTT.

Regarding this clone: An end of the junction differs from the germline gene, which may be a read error. This rearrangement joins TRBV4-3 to TRBJ1-5; D gene unclear. From germline, CDR1 is LGHNA and CDR2 YSLEER. The CDR3 extends over 13 amino acids. CDR3 residues: CASSPNGFGQVTF. Here the CDR3 DNA reads TGCGCCAGCAGCCCGAATGGATTCGGGCAGGTAACTTTT.

The chain uses TRBV7-2 and TRBJ2-5; 9 nucleotides align to TRBD1. V gave up 4 bases and J gave up 5 bases; unmatched junction bases: 11. The germline V gene encodes CDR1 SGHTA and CDR2 FQGNSA. CDR3 length equals 16 residues. The CDR3: CASSSATDRGPETQYF. CDR3 DNA: TGTGCCAGCAGCTCCGCAACGGACAGGGGCCCGGAGACCCAGTACTTC.

Of note for this clone: This CDR3 is also generated by other DNA sequences in the sample. CDR3: CASSSTGYGYTF. The CDR3 DNA sequence: TGTGCCAGCAGTTCGACAGGATATGGCTACACCTTC. The chain couples TRBV12-3 or TRBV12-4 to TRBJ1-2; the D gene is possibly TRBD1 (6 bases). This CDR3 comprises 12 residues. V was clipped by 4 bases and J by 5 bases, with 8 bases between them.

The V and J genes are TRBV14 and TRBJ2-3; possible D gene TRBD1, 6 bases. Germline lookup yields CDR1 SGHDN and CDR2 FVKESK. V was clipped by 4 bases and J by 0 bases, with 14 bases between them. The CDR3 consists of 16 residues. CDR3 nucleotide sequence: TGTGCCAGCAGCCTCGGACAGACTACTAGCACAGATACGCAGTATTTT. This codes for CASSLGQTTSTDTQYF.

This rearrangement joins TRBV7-2 to TRBJ1-3; D gene uncertain. The V and J ends lost 0 bases and 2 bases respectively, with 11 bases between them. The CDR3 contains 16 residues. Germline-derived CDR1 and CDR2 are SGHTA and FQGNSA. CDR3 in amino acids: CASSLAPGRAGNTIYF. The CDR3 nucleotides are TGTGCCAGCAGCTTAGCTCCGGGTAGGGCTGGAAACACCATATATTTT.

V usage is TRBV19 and J usage is TRBJ2-5; D may be TRBD1 (5 bases). The CDR3 extends over 15 amino acids. The ends were cut back, 5 bases at V and 0 bases at J, with 13 bases in the middle. The germline gives CDR1 LNHDA, CDR2 SQIVND (reference sequence). CDR3 sequence (DNA): TGTGCCAGTAGTCCTGGGCCAGGGTACCAAGAGACCCAGTACTTC. Translating gives CASSPGPGYQETQYF.

On this clone itself: Other DNA sequences in the sample encode the same CDR3. V and J are TRBV5-5 and TRBJ2-3, with no clear D. V was shortened by 5 bases and J by 0 bases, with 4 bases between the two germline ends. The CDR3 runs 12 residues. Per germline, CDR1 SGHKS and CDR2 YYEKEE (reference sequence). CDR3 bases: TGTGCCAGCAGGCGAAGCACAGATACGCAGTATTTT. This gives the protein CASRRSTDTQYF.

This chain uses TRBV6-2 or TRBV6-3 with TRBJ1-5; D unresolved. V gave up 0 bases and J gave up 0 bases, with 6 bases separating them. CDR3 length: 15 residues. CDR1 and CDR2 from the germline V gene are MNHEY and SVGEGT. CDR3 DNA: TGTGCCAGCAGTTACTCCCTTATTAGCAATCAGCCCCAGCATTTT. It encodes CASSYSLISNQPQHF.

V gene TRBV7-6 combines with J gene TRBJ2-5; no definite D call. The germline V and J ends were trimmed by 1 base and 1 base, with 7 bases remaining between them. The length of the CDR3 is 14 residues. The germline gives CDR1 SGHVS, CDR2 FNYEAQ. The CDR3 loop reads CASSLGLVQETQYF. CDR3 sequence (DNA): TGTGCCAGCAGCTTAGGCCTCGTCCAAGAGACCCAGTACTTC.

The rearrangement links TRBV29-1 to TRBJ2-3, with unresolved D. This CDR3 contains 14 residues. Germline V gene sequence: CDR1 SQVTM, CDR2 ANQGSEA. The V and J ends lost 2 bases and 1 base respectively, with 10 bases between them. The CDR3 DNA follows: TGCAGCGTTGAATCCAACCTTCGCACAGATACGCAGTATTTT. Its translation: CSVESNLRTDTQYF.

The genes are TRBV10-3 and TRBJ2-7; D may be TRBD1 or TRBD2 (5 bases each). Trimming removed 10 bases from V and 2 bases from J, with 12 bases in between. CDR3 length: 12 amino acids. Germline V gives CDR1 ENHRY, CDR2 SYGVKD. CDR3 in DNA: TGTGCCACGGGGCAGTCACCCTACGAGCAGTACTTC. This codes for CATGQSPYEQYF.

This clone was observed a few times. V and J are TRBV7-9 and TRBJ2-5, with 11 positions matching TRBD2. Unmatched junction bases numbered 8, after V lost 5 bases and J lost 0 bases. This CDR3 has 17 amino acids. CDR1 and CDR2 (germline): SEHNR, FQNEAQ (reference sequence). In DNA form, the CDR3 reads TGTGCCAGCAGCCCCCGCGGTAGCGGGGGGGACCAAGAGACCCAGTACTTC. Amino acid sequence: CASSPRGSGGDQETQYF.

V is TRBV4-3 and J is TRBJ2-7; D is perhaps TRBD1 or TRBD2 (5 bases each). Germline loops: CDR1 LGHNA, CDR2 YSLEER. The V end was cut by 1 base, the J end by 2 bases, with 18 bases between. This CDR3 is built from 17 residues. The CDR3 sequence is CASSQGPGTGNTYEQYF. The DNA for the CDR3 is TGCGCCAGCAGCCAAGGGCCGGGGACGGGAAATACCTACGAGCAGTACTTC.

The chain couples TRBV6-5 to TRBJ1-2; tentatively, D is TRBD1 (5 bases). Germline V lookup: CDR1 MNHEY, CDR2 SVGAGI. V was cut by 2 bases and J by 0 bases, with 10 bases left in between. This CDR3 spans 15 amino acids. CDR3 nucleotides: TGTGCCAGCAGTTACCAACAGGACGCTAACTATGGCTACACCTTC. It is translated as CASSYQQDANYGYTF.

The V gene is TRBV20-1, the J gene TRBJ1-1; the D is unclear. This CDR3 region has 13 residues. Germline-derived CDR1 and CDR2 are DFQATT and SNEGSKA (reference sequence). V was shortened by 3 bases and J by 0 bases, with 8 bases between the two germline ends. CDR3 nucleotide sequence: TGCAGTGCTAGTGCACATATGAACACTGAAGCTTTCTTT. This encodes CSASAHMNTEAFF.

V gene TRBV2 combines with J gene TRBJ1-2; D ambiguous. The V gene's germline CDR1 is SNHLY and CDR2 FYNNEI. The V end lost 4 bases, the J end lost 5 bases, and 8 bases lay between the germline ends. The CDR3 length is 12 residues. The CDR3 reads CASSAATYGYTF. CDR3 coding DNA: TGTGCCAGCAGTGCTGCCACATATGGCTACACCTTC.

This chain connects TRBV27 to TRBJ1-6; a weak D match, TRBD1 (6 bases). This CDR3 is built from 12 residues. Germline-derived CDR1 and CDR2 are MNHEY and SMNVEV (reference sequence). V gave up 10 bases and J gave up 6 bases, with 10 bases separating them. The CDR3 region is CATRDTNSPLHF. The CDR3 coding sequence is TGTGCCACCCGGGACACTAATTCACCCCTCCACTTT.